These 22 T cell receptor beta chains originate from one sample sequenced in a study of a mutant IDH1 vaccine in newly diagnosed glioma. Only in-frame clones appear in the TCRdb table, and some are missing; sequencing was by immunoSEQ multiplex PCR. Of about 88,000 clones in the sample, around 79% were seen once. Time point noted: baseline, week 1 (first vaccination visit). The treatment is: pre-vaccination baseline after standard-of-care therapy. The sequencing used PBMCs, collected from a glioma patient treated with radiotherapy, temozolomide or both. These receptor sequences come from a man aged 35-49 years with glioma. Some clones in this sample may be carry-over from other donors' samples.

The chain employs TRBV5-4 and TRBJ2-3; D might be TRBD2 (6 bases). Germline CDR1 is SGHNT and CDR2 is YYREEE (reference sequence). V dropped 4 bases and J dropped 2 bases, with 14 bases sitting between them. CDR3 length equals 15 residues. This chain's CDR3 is CASSTRTTPTDTQYF. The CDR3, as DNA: TGTGCCAGCAGCACAAGGACTACCCCCACAGATACGCAGTATTTT.

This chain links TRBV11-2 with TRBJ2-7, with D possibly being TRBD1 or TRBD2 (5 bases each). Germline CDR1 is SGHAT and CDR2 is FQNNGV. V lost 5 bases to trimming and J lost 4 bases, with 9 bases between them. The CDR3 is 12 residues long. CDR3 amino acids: CASSRGDYEQYF. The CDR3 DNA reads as TGTGCCAGCAGCCGGGGCGATTACGAGCAGTACTTC.

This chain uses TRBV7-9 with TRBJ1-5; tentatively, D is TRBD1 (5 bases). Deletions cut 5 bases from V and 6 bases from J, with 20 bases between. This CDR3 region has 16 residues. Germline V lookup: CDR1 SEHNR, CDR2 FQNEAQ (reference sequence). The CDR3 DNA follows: TGTGCCAGCAGCCAAGGGGATCCAGGGAACGGTCAGCCCCAGCATTTT. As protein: CASSQGDPGNGQPQHF. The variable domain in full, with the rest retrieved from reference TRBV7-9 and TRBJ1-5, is DTGVSQNPRHKITKRGQNVTFRCDPISEHNRLYWYRQTLGQGPEFLTYFQNEAQLEKSRLLSDRFSAERPKGSFSTLEIQRTEQGDSAMYLCASSQGDPGNGQPQHFGDGTRLSIL.

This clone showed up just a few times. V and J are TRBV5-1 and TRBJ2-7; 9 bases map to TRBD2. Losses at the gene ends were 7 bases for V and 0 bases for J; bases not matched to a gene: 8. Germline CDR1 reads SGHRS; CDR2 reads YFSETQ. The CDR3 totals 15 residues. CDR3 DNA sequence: TGCGCCAGCGGATCCGGGACTAGCACCTCCTACGAGCAGTACTTC. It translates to CASGSGTSTSYEQYF.

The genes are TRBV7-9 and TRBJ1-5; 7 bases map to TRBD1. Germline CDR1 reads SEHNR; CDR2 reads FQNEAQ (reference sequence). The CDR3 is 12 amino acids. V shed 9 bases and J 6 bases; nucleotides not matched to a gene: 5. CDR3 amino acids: CASDREGQPQHF. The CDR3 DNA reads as TGTGCCAGTGACAGGGAAGGTCAGCCCCAGCATTTT. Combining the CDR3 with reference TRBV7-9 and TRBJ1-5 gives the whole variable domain DTGVSQNPRHKITKRGQNVTFRCDPISEHNRLYWYRQTLGQGPEFLTYFQNEAQLEKSRLLSDRFSAERPKGSFSTLEIQRTEQGDSAMYLCASDREGQPQHFGDGTRLSIL.

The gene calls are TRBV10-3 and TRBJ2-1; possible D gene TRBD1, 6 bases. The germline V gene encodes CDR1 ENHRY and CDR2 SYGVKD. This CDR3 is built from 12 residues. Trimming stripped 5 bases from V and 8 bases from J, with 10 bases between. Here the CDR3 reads CAISPDSYEQFF. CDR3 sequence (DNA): TGTGCCATCAGTCCGGACAGTTATGAGCAGTTCTTC.

DNA for the CDR3: TGTGCCAGCAGAGACCTTCCCTATGGCTACACCTTC. Amino acid sequence: CASRDLPYGYTF. The chain joins TRBV2 to TRBJ1-2; D not resolved. Trimming cost V 6 bases and J 4 bases, with 9 bases left between them. Germline V gene sequence: CDR1 SNHLY, CDR2 FYNNEI. The CDR3 covers 12 residues.

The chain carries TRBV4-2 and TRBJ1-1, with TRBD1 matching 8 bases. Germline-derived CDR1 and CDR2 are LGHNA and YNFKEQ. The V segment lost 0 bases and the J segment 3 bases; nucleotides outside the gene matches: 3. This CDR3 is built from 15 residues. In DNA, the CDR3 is TGTGCCAGCAGCCAAGAAGCAGGGGGCTACACTGAAGCTTTCTTT. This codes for CASSQEAGGYTEAFF.

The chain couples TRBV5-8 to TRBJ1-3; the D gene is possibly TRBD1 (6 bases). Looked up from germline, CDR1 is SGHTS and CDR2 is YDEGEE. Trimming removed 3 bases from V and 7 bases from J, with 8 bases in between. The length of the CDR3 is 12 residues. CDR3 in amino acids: CASSWGANTIYF. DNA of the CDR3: TGTGCCAGCAGCTGGGGGGCCAACACCATATATTTT.

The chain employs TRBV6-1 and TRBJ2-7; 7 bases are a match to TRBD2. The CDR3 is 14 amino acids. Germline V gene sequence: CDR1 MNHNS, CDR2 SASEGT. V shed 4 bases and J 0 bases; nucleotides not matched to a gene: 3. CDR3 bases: TGTGCCAGCAGTGGGGAGGGGCCCTCCTACGAGCAGTACTTC. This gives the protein CASSGEGPSYEQYF.

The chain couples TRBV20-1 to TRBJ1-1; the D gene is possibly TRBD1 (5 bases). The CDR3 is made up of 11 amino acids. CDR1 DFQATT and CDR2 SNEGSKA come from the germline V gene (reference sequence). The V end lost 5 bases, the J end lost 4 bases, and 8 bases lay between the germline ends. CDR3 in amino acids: CSALRGTEAFF. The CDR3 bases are TGCAGTGCTTTGAGGGGCACTGAAGCTTTCTTT.

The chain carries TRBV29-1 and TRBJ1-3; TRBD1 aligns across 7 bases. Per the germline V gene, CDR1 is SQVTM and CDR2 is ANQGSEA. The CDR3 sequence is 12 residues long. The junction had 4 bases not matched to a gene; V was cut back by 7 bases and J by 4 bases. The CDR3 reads CSGGTDGNTIYF. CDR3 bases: TGCAGCGGAGGGACAGACGGAAACACCATATATTTT.

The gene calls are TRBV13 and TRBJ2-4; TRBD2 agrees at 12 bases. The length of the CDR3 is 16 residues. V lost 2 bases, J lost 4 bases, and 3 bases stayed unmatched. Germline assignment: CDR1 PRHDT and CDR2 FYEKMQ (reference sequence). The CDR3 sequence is CASSLRLAGVKNIQYF. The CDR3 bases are TGTGCCAGCAGCTTAAGACTAGCGGGGGTGAAAAACATTCAGTACTTC.

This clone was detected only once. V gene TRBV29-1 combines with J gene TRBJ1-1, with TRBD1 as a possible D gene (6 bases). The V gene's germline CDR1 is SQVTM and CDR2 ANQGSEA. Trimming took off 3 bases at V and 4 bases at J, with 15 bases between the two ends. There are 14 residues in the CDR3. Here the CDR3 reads CSVDRPGQSTEAFF. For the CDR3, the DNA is TGCAGCGTTGACCGCCCCGGACAGAGCACTGAAGCTTTCTTT.

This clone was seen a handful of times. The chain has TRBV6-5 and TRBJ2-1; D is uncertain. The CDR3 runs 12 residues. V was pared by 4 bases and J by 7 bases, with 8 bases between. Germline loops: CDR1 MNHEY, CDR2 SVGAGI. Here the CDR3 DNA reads TGTGCCAGCAGTTCTGGTAATAATGAGCAGTTCTTC. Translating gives CASSSGNNEQFF.

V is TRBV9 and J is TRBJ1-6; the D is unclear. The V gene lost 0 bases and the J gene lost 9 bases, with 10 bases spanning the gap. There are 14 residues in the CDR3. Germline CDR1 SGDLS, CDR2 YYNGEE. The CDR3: CASSVEGGSSPLHF. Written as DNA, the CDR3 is TGTGCCAGCAGCGTAGAAGGTGGCAGTTCACCCCTCCACTTT.

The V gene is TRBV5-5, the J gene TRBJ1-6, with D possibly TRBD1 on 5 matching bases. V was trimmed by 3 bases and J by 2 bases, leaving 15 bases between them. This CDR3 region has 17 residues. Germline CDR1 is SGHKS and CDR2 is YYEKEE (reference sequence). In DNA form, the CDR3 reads TGTGCCAGCAGCTCCGACAGTCACCAGGCCTATAATTCACCCCTCCACTTT. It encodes CASSSDSHQAYNSPLHF.

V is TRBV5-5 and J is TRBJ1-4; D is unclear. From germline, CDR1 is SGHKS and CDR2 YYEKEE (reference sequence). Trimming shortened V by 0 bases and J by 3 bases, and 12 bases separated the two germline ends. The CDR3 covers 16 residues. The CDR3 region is CASSLVWARANEKLFF. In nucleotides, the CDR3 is TGTGCCAGCAGCTTGGTGTGGGCGCGAGCTAATGAAAAACTGTTTTTT.

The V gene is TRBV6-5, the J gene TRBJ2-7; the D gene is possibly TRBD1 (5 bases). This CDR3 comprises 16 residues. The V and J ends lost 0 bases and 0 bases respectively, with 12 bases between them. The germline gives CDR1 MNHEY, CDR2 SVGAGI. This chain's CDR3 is CASSYSADSASYEQYF. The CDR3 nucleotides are TGTGCCAGCAGTTACTCGGCAGACAGCGCCTCCTACGAGCAGTACTTC.

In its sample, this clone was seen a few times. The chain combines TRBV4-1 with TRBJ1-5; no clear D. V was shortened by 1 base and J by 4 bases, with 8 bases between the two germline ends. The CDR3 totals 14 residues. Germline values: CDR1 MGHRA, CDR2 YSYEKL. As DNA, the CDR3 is TGCGCCAGCAGCCAAGGGGTTGGGAATCAGCCCCAGCATTTT. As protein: CASSQGVGNQPQHF.

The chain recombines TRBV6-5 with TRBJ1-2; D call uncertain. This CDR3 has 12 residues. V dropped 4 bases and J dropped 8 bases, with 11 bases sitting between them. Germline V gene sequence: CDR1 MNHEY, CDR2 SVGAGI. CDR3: CASSSEELGYTF. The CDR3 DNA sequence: TGTGCCAGCAGTTCGGAGGAATTGGGCTACACCTTC.

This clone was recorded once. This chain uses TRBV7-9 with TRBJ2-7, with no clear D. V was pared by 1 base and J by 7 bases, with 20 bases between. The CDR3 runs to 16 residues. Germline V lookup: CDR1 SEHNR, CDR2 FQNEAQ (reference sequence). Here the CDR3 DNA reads TGTGCCAGCAGCTTAGGAGACCGCCTGTCTTCGTCTGAGCAGTACTTC. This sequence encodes CASSLGDRLSSSEQYF.